These T cell receptor beta chains were read from a single sample in a study of Ad26.COV2.S vaccination and SARS-CoV-2 variants. Produced via immunoSEQ multiplex PCR; TCRdb's table is partial and in-frame only. The data hold 200,000 to 300,000 clones, with approximately 87% observed a single time. Source: peripheral blood, taken in a trial of Ad26.COV2.S vaccine versus placebo. These receptors all stem from a person aged 18 to 59 who received the Ad26.COV2.S COVID-19 vaccine or a placebo. Each CDR3 is given with its conserved first and last residue. D genes are given only for firm matches. Size is omitted from some rows. Given values are once, few, many or a class for expanded clones.

v_gene	j_gene	abundance	d_gene	CDR3nt	CDR3aa
TRBV7-9	TRBJ2-2	once	TRBD1	TGTGCCAGCAGCTCCCCGGGGACAGGAAGCACCGGGGAGCTGTTTTTT	CASSSPGTGSTGELFF
TRBV6-5	TRBJ1-3	NA	TRBD1	TGTGCCAGCAGTTACGGAGGGGGCACGGGAAACACCATATATTTT	CASSYGGGTGNTIYF
TRBV10-2	TRBJ1-1	NA	NA	TGCGCCAGCAGCCTCTTGGGCACTGAAGCTTTCTTT	CASSLLGTEAFF
TRBV24-1	TRBJ2-5	NA	TRBD2	TGTGCCACCAGTGAACTAGCGGGGGCGGGAGAGACCCAGTACTTC	CATSELAGAGETQYF
TRBV28	TRBJ1-6	NA	NA	TGTGCCAGCAGTATAAGGGGGGCACCCCTCCACTTT	CASSIRGAPLHF
TRBV28	TRBJ2-3	NA	NA	TGTGCCAGCAGTTTACCGGGTCAGCAGTATTTT	CASSLPGQQYF
TRBV6-5	TRBJ2-7	once	NA	TGTGCCAGCAGTTACAGGGCGGTTACCTACGAGCAGTACTTC	CASSYRAVTYEQYF
TRBV7-9	TRBJ2-1	NA	TRBD2	TGTGCCAGCAGCCACAGCGGGGGGGCGTTCGATGAGCAGTTCTTC	CASSHSGGAFDEQFF
TRBV7-2	TRBJ2-5	NA	TRBD2	TGTGCCAGCAGCTGGAGGACCGGGACTAGCGGGGGGTATAAAGAGACCCAGTACTTC	CASSWRTGTSGGYKETQYF
TRBV29-1	TRBJ2-3	NA	NA	TGCAGCGTTGTAGTTAACACAGATACGCAGTATTTT	CSVVVNTDTQYF
TRBV28	TRBJ2-3	once	NA	TGTGCCAGCATTGACCGCACCCGCACAGATACGCAGTATTTT	CASIDRTRTDTQYF
TRBV6-4	TRBJ1-1	NA	NA	TGTGCCAGCAGTGCCTGGGACCTTGGGGAAACTGAAGCTTTCTTT	CASSAWDLGETEAFF
TRBV18	TRBJ2-7	NA	NA	TGTGCCAGCTCACCAAGAGCGGTCAAGGCCCCCACGATGGAGCAGTACTTC	CASSPRAVKAPTMEQYF
TRBV7-9	TRBJ2-7	NA	NA	TGTGCCAGCAGCTCGAGATGGGGGTTCGAGCAGTACTTC	CASSSRWGFEQYF
TRBV13	TRBJ2-1	once	TRBD2	TGTGCCAGCAGCTCCCGACTAGCGGGGATGATGAATGAGCAGTTCTTC	CASSSRLAGMMNEQFF
TRBV30	TRBJ1-1	NA	TRBD1	TGTGCCTGGGCCCCTAGGACAGGGGCGGTCACTGAAGCTTTCTTT	CAWAPRTGAVTEAFF
TRBV7-2	TRBJ1-1	NA	NA	TGTGCCAGCACCCCTACAGGGTTTGGCACTGAAGCTTTCTTT	CASTPTGFGTEAFF
TRBV7-9	TRBJ2-7	NA	NA	TGTGCCAGCAGCACTAACGACTTCCTAGGGTACGAGCAGTACTTC	CASSTNDFLGYEQYF
TRBV6-5	TRBJ1-6	NA	NA	TGTGCCAGCAGCGGAACGAGGGGACCCCTCCACTTT	CASSGTRGPLHF
TRBV27	TRBJ2-1	once	TRBD2	TGTGCCAGCAGTTTTTCCGGGAGGGCCCCCAATGAGCAGTTCTTC	CASSFSGRAPNEQFF
TRBV10-3	TRBJ2-4	once	NA	TGTGCCATCAGTGAGTCGGAGCTCGTTGGGGCCAAAAACATTCAGTACTTC	CAISESELVGAKNIQYF
TRBV5-4	TRBJ2-1	NA	TRBD2	TGTGCCAGCAGCTTGGGTGCTAGCGGGAGCTCCTACAATGAGCAGTTCTTC	CASSLGASGSSYNEQFF
TRBV4-2	TRBJ2-5	NA	NA	TGTGCCAGCAGCCCGAGGGGGGAGGGCCAAGAGACCCAGTACTTC	CASSPRGEGQETQYF
TRBV11-1	TRBJ2-7	NA	NA	TGTGCCAGCAGATTAGGAGGAGGGGCCTACGAGCAGTACTTC	CASRLGGGAYEQYF
TRBV6-2/TRBV6-3	TRBJ2-7	NA	TRBD1	TGTGCCAGCAGCAAGGGGACAGGCTTTGAGCAGTACTTC	CASSKGTGFEQYF
TRBV7-9	TRBJ2-5	NA	NA	TGTGCCAGCAGCCCCCGGGAGACCCAGTACTTC	CASSPRETQYF
TRBV28	TRBJ1-6	NA	NA	TGTGCCAGCAGTGGGGTAGGGAGCTCCTATAATTCACCCCTCCACTTT	CASSGVGSSYNSPLHF
TRBV7-3	TRBJ1-6	NA	NA	TGTGCCAGCAGCTTAGGGGTCGGTAATTCACCCCTCCACTTT	CASSLGVGNSPLHF
TRBV3-1/TRBV3-2	TRBJ2-1	once	TRBD2	TGTGCCAGCAGCCCCCGGGGGGAAGAGCAGTTCTTC	CASSPRGEEQFF
TRBV29-1	TRBJ2-3	NA	NA	TGCAGCGTTGAAGGATGGGGAAGCACAGATACGCAGTATTTT	CSVEGWGSTDTQYF
TRBV5-1	TRBJ1-4	NA	NA	TGCGCCAGCAGCTTGGACAGCCCAACAACTAATGAAAAACTGTTTTTT	CASSLDSPTTNEKLFF
TRBV25-1	TRBJ2-3	NA	NA	TGTGCCAGCAGTCCCCTGGGGGGGCGGGACACAGATACGCAGTATTTT	CASSPLGGRDTDTQYF
TRBV11-2	TRBJ2-7	NA	NA	TGTGCCAGCAGCCCCGGATTGGACAGACCCTACGAGCAGTACTTC	CASSPGLDRPYEQYF
TRBV7-2	TRBJ2-7	NA	NA	TGTGCCAGCAGCTTAATCGGGATTGACCCCGAGCAGTACTTC	CASSLIGIDPEQYF
TRBV6-2/TRBV6-3	TRBJ2-7	NA	NA	TGTGCCAGCAGTTACCAGGGCATCAGCTCCTACGAGCAGTACTTC	CASSYQGISSYEQYF
TRBV2	TRBJ2-1	NA	TRBD1	TGTGCCAGCGGGGACAGGGGGCCCTTCACTGAGCAGTTCTTC	CASGDRGPFTEQFF
TRBV27	TRBJ2-7	NA	NA	TGTGCCAGCAGTTTATCGGGGGGCGGGGCTTCCTACGAGCAGTACTTC	CASSLSGGGASYEQYF
TRBV4-2	TRBJ2-7	once	NA	TGTGCCAGCAGCCAAGGGTCCCCGGCCGAGCAGTACTTC	CASSQGSPAEQYF
TRBV11-2	TRBJ2-1	once	NA	TGTGCCAGCAGCTTAGGGCAGGGTTCCTACAATGAGCAGTTCTTC	CASSLGQGSYNEQFF
TRBV7-2	TRBJ2-3	once	NA	TGTGCCAGCAGCCAAATGGGCCAGGGCACAGATACGCAGTATTTT	CASSQMGQGTDTQYF
TRBV5-1	TRBJ2-7	NA	NA	TGCGCCAGCAGCTGGGGGCAGGGCTACGAGCAGTACTTC	CASSWGQGYEQYF
TRBV30	TRBJ2-5	NA	TRBD2	TGTGCCTGGAGTGTGCCAGCGGGGGGGGTAAGGGCTGGGACCCAGTACTTC	CAWSVPAGGVRAGTQYF
TRBV28	TRBJ2-1	NA	NA	TGTGCCAGCAGTTTACCAGCCGGGTGGGGGGCACCATTCTTC	CASSLPAGWGAPFF
TRBV7-2	TRBJ2-7	NA	NA	TGTGCCAGCAGCTTACAGCTTACCTACGAGCAGTACTTC	CASSLQLTYEQYF